This TCR beta chain was observed in a study of blood T cell repertoires in COVID-19. CDR3 length: 14 amino acids. Germline CDR1 is MNHEY and CDR2 is SVGAGI. The V end lost 5 bases, the J end lost 5 bases, and 15 bases lay between the germline ends. Sequencing used immunoSEQ multiplex PCR; TCRdb keeps in-frame clones, though not all of them. The sample consists of some 290,000 clones, approximately 91% of them appearing once. Donors were grouped by their self-reported clinical history. This clone was detected once. The rearrangement joins TRBV6-5 to TRBJ2-5; TRBD2 is a possible D gene (7 bases). The receptor comes from a woman aged 35 to 49 with acute COVID-19. Material for sequencing was PBMCs or T cells enriched from blood (not recorded which). DNA for the CDR3: TGTGCCAGCAGTCGTGGGGGGGCGACTGAGACCCAGTACTTC. This codes for CASSRGGATETQYF.